Listed below are T cell receptor beta chains from one sample, sequenced in a study of OX40 agonist ivuxolimab in advanced cancers. The protocol was immunoSEQ multiplex PCR, while the TCRdb copy is restricted to in-frame clones and leaves out a portion. The sample records nearly 35,000 clones, 80% to 95% being singletons. The specimen comprised CD4+ or CD8+ T cells sorted from blood, sampled in a trial of the OX40 agonist ivuxolimab. The receptors stem from an adult with an advanced solid tumor such as melanoma, head and neck, liver or kidney cancer. The CDR3 runs from the conserved cysteine through the conserved F or W. A D gene is named only where the DNA matches it firmly. A row's size may be missing; if present it is once, few, many or a size class.

d_call: NA; v_call: TRBV13; clone_size: NA; j_call: TRBJ1-4; cdr3_aa: CASSSSGAGEKLFF; cdr3_nt: TGTGCCAGCAGCTCGTCGGGAGCTGGGGAAAAACTGTTTTTT
d_call: NA; v_call: TRBV5-1; clone_size: NA; j_call: TRBJ2-1; cdr3_aa: CASSLDLLGYNEQFF; cdr3_nt: TGCGCCAGCAGCTTGGATCTGTTAGGTTACAATGAGCAGTTCTTC
d_call: NA; v_call: TRBV2; clone_size: NA; j_call: TRBJ2-1; cdr3_aa: CASSERVGFGLVLIQFF; cdr3_nt: TGTGCCAGCAGTGAAAGGGTGGGTTTTGGGCTCGTACTGATACAGTTCTTC
d_call: TRBD2; v_call: TRBV7-6; clone_size: NA; j_call: TRBJ2-1; cdr3_aa: CASSFLAGEYEQFF; cdr3_nt: TGTGCCAGCAGCTTCCTAGCGGGAGAATATGAGCAGTTCTTC
d_call: TRBD1; v_call: TRBV13; clone_size: once; j_call: TRBJ2-7; cdr3_aa: CASTSADRSYEQYF; cdr3_nt: TGTGCCAGCACCTCGGCGGACAGGTCCTACGAGCAGTACTTC
d_call: TRBD2; v_call: TRBV11-2; clone_size: once; j_call: TRBJ2-3; cdr3_aa: CASNLHPTSGTSTDTQYF; cdr3_nt: TGTGCCAGCAACCTCCACCCCACTAGCGGCACCAGCACAGATACGCAGTATTTT
d_call: NA; v_call: TRBV7-7; clone_size: NA; j_call: TRBJ2-6; cdr3_aa: CASSSEASGANVLTF; cdr3_nt: TGTGCCAGCAGCTCAGAGGCCTCTGGGGCCAACGTCCTGACTTTC
d_call: TRBD1; v_call: TRBV5-1; clone_size: NA; j_call: TRBJ2-7; cdr3_aa: CASSHPGGGIYEQYF; cdr3_nt: TGCGCCAGCAGCCATCCAGGGGGCGGAATCTACGAGCAGTACTTC
d_call: TRBD1; v_call: TRBV27; clone_size: NA; j_call: TRBJ2-7; cdr3_aa: CASSLFTQGARNYEQYF; cdr3_nt: TGTGCCAGCAGTTTATTTACTCAGGGGGCAAGAAACTACGAGCAGTACTTC
d_call: NA; v_call: TRBV28; clone_size: NA; j_call: TRBJ2-7; cdr3_aa: CASSLGGDEQYF; cdr3_nt: TGTGCCAGCAGTCTTGGGGGAGACGAGCAGTACTTC
d_call: NA; v_call: TRBV6-5; clone_size: once; j_call: TRBJ2-7; cdr3_aa: CASTSGTTYEQYF; cdr3_nt: TGTGCCAGCACTTCAGGGACCACCTACGAGCAGTACTTC
d_call: NA; v_call: TRBV6-5; clone_size: NA; j_call: TRBJ2-7; cdr3_aa: CASSAWGDSSYEQYF; cdr3_nt: TGTGCCAGCAGTGCCTGGGGGGACTCAAGCTACGAGCAGTACTTC
d_call: NA; v_call: TRBV10-1; clone_size: once; j_call: TRBJ2-7; cdr3_aa: CASSEAGSYEQYF; cdr3_nt: TGCGCCAGCAGTGAAGCCGGGTCCTACGAGCAGTACTTC
d_call: NA; v_call: TRBV14; clone_size: NA; j_call: TRBJ1-2; cdr3_aa: CASSPRTGPNYGYTF; cdr3_nt: TGTGCCAGCAGCCCCAGAACCGGGCCTAACTATGGCTACACCTTC
d_call: NA; v_call: TRBV7-8; clone_size: NA; j_call: TRBJ1-4; cdr3_aa: CASSQLGAFNEKLFF; cdr3_nt: TGTGCCAGCAGCCAGCTCGGGGCCTTTAATGAAAAACTGTTTTTT
d_call: NA; v_call: TRBV9; clone_size: NA; j_call: TRBJ2-5; cdr3_aa: CASSVSGWGETQYF; cdr3_nt: TGTGCCAGCAGCGTCTCAGGCTGGGGAGAGACCCAGTACTTC
d_call: NA; v_call: TRBV9; clone_size: NA; j_call: TRBJ1-4; cdr3_aa: CASSRGHPNEKLFF; cdr3_nt: TGTGCCAGCAGCCGGGGACACCCTAATGAAAAACTGTTTTTT
d_call: NA; v_call: TRBV19; clone_size: NA; j_call: TRBJ1-5; cdr3_aa: CASSMATQGLQPQHF; cdr3_nt: TGTGCCAGTAGTATGGCCACCCAGGGTCTTCAGCCCCAGCATTTT
d_call: TRBD2; v_call: TRBV7-2; clone_size: NA; j_call: TRBJ2-3; cdr3_aa: CASSSNPGTSRPDTQYF; cdr3_nt: TGTGCCAGCAGCTCAAACCCCGGGACTAGCCGCCCAGATACGCAGTATTTT
d_call: TRBD2; v_call: TRBV28; clone_size: NA; j_call: TRBJ2-1; cdr3_aa: CASGTGLAGANYNEQFF; cdr3_nt: TGTGCCAGCGGAACGGGACTAGCGGGAGCCAACTACAATGAGCAGTTCTTC
d_call: NA; v_call: TRBV15; clone_size: NA; j_call: TRBJ2-4; cdr3_aa: CATSRDVQDRNIQYF; cdr3_nt: TGTGCCACCAGCAGAGATGTTCAGGACAGAAACATTCAGTACTTC
d_call: TRBD1; v_call: TRBV11-1; clone_size: NA; j_call: TRBJ2-7; cdr3_aa: CASSLRDRGYEQYF; cdr3_nt: TGTGCCAGCAGCTTAAGGGACAGGGGATACGAGCAGTACTTC
d_call: NA; v_call: TRBV2; clone_size: NA; j_call: TRBJ2-3; cdr3_aa: CALLGDTQYF; cdr3_nt: TGTGCCCTTCTCGGGGATACGCAGTATTTT
d_call: NA; v_call: TRBV9; clone_size: once; j_call: TRBJ1-2; cdr3_aa: CASSVDLGSLNGYTF; cdr3_nt: TGTGCCAGCAGCGTAGATTTGGGGAGTTTAAATGGCTACACCTTC
d_call: NA; v_call: TRBV6-5; clone_size: NA; j_call: TRBJ1-1; cdr3_aa: CASSAGVPLEAFF; cdr3_nt: TGTGCCAGCAGCGCAGGAGTACCTCTTGAAGCTTTCTTT
d_call: NA; v_call: TRBV12-2; clone_size: NA; j_call: TRBJ2-7; cdr3_aa: CASRLGGTQPITTYEQYF; cdr3_nt: TGTGCAAGTCGCTTAGGAGGGACGCAGCCGATAACCACCTACGAGCAGTACTTC
d_call: TRBD2; v_call: TRBV7-8; clone_size: NA; j_call: TRBJ2-7; cdr3_aa: CASSFSGGAGSPYEQYF; cdr3_nt: TGTGCCAGCAGCTTCTCCGGGGGGGCGGGGTCACCATACGAGCAGTACTTC
d_call: NA; v_call: TRBV13; clone_size: NA; j_call: TRBJ1-4; cdr3_aa: CASSLEGETSNEKLFF; cdr3_nt: TGTGCCAGCAGCTTAGAAGGAGAAACCTCTAATGAAAAACTGTTTTTT
d_call: NA; v_call: TRBV2; clone_size: NA; j_call: TRBJ2-1; cdr3_aa: CASSESFRDDEQFF; cdr3_nt: TGTGCCAGCAGTGAGTCGTTTCGGGATGATGAGCAGTTCTTC
d_call: NA; v_call: TRBV2; clone_size: few; j_call: TRBJ2-7; cdr3_aa: CAFGAPAAYEQYF; cdr3_nt: TGTGCCTTTGGGGCACCCGCGGCCTACGAGCAGTACTTC
d_call: NA; v_call: TRBV28; clone_size: NA; j_call: TRBJ1-6; cdr3_aa: CATQVSSRGSYNSPLHF; cdr3_nt: TGTGCCACCCAAGTAAGCAGCCGCGGCTCCTATAATTCACCCCTCCACTTT
d_call: NA; v_call: TRBV28; clone_size: once; j_call: TRBJ2-5; cdr3_aa: CASSASTSIRETQYF; cdr3_nt: TGTGCCAGCAGCGCCTCGACCTCCATACGAGAGACCCAGTACTTC
d_call: NA; v_call: TRBV7-9; clone_size: NA; j_call: TRBJ2-1; cdr3_aa: CASSGSGDEAYNEQFF; cdr3_nt: TGTGCCAGCAGCGGTAGCGGTGACGAGGCCTACAATGAGCAGTTCTTC
d_call: TRBD1; v_call: TRBV5-1; clone_size: NA; j_call: TRBJ2-7; cdr3_aa: CASSLAGQGLRSSYEQYF; cdr3_nt: TGCGCCAGCAGCTTAGCGGGACAGGGTCTGCGGAGCTCCTACGAGCAGTACTTC
d_call: TRBD2; v_call: TRBV19; clone_size: NA; j_call: TRBJ2-5; cdr3_aa: CASRPTGTSGETQYF; cdr3_nt: TGTGCCAGTAGGCCCACCGGGACTAGTGGAGAGACCCAGTACTTC
d_call: NA; v_call: TRBV6-6; clone_size: NA; j_call: TRBJ2-7; cdr3_aa: CASSYSPGGPVEQYF; cdr3_nt: TGTGCCAGCAGTTACTCTCCAGGAGGTCCGGTCGAGCAGTACTTC
d_call: TRBD2; v_call: TRBV7-6; clone_size: NA; j_call: TRBJ2-3; cdr3_aa: CASSLFGGGTDTQYF; cdr3_nt: TGTGCCAGCAGCTTATTCGGGGGGGGGACAGATACGCAGTATTTT
d_call: NA; v_call: TRBV19; clone_size: NA; j_call: TRBJ1-2; cdr3_aa: CASSMGLQHYGYTF; cdr3_nt: TGTGCCAGTAGTATGGGTCTACAGCATTATGGCTACACCTTC
d_call: NA; v_call: TRBV27; clone_size: NA; j_call: TRBJ2-7; cdr3_aa: CASSLGRAHEQYF; cdr3_nt: TGTGCCAGCAGTTTAGGCAGGGCACACGAGCAGTACTTC
d_call: TRBD1; v_call: TRBV27; clone_size: NA; j_call: TRBJ1-5; cdr3_aa: CASSFATGELGNQPQHF; cdr3_nt: TGTGCCAGCAGTTTCGCGACAGGGGAATTAGGCAATCAGCCCCAGCATTTT
d_call: NA; v_call: TRBV30; clone_size: NA; j_call: TRBJ1-5; cdr3_aa: CAWSEAVNQPQHF; cdr3_nt: TGTGCCTGGAGTGAGGCAGTAAATCAGCCCCAGCATTTT
d_call: TRBD2; v_call: TRBV19; clone_size: NA; j_call: TRBJ2-2; cdr3_aa: CASASGRNTGELFF; cdr3_nt: TGTGCCAGTGCAAGCGGGAGGAACACCGGGGAGCTGTTTTTT
d_call: NA; v_call: TRBV19; clone_size: NA; j_call: TRBJ1-5; cdr3_aa: CASSIIFLPPNQPQHF; cdr3_nt: TGTGCCAGTAGTATAATTTTTCTTCCCCCCAATCAGCCCCAGCATTTT
d_call: NA; v_call: TRBV4-3; clone_size: NA; j_call: TRBJ2-3; cdr3_aa: CASSQDGQRSTDTQYF; cdr3_nt: TGCGCCAGCAGCCAAGATGGGCAGCGTAGCACAGATACGCAGTATTTT
d_call: NA; v_call: TRBV9; clone_size: NA; j_call: TRBJ2-7; cdr3_aa: CASSVGDSEQYF; cdr3_nt: TGTGCCAGCAGCGTAGGAGACAGCGAGCAGTACTTC
d_call: NA; v_call: TRBV6-5; clone_size: NA; j_call: TRBJ2-7; cdr3_aa: CASSYDGGDEQYF; cdr3_nt: TGTGCCAGCAGTTATGATGGTGGTGACGAGCAGTACTTC
d_call: NA; v_call: TRBV4-1; clone_size: NA; j_call: TRBJ2-7; cdr3_aa: CASSQDQASSYEQYF; cdr3_nt: TGCGCCAGCAGCCAAGATCAAGCTAGTTCGTACGAGCAGTACTTC
d_call: TRBD1; v_call: TRBV19; clone_size: NA; j_call: TRBJ1-2; cdr3_aa: CAIGTGENYGYTF; cdr3_nt: TGTGCCATCGGGACAGGGGAGAACTATGGCTACACCTTC
d_call: NA; v_call: TRBV7-9; clone_size: NA; j_call: TRBJ2-5; cdr3_aa: CASSGYQETQYF; cdr3_nt: TGTGCCAGCAGCGGTTATCAAGAGACCCAGTACTTC
d_call: TRBD1; v_call: TRBV28; clone_size: NA; j_call: TRBJ1-5; cdr3_aa: CASSKTGGRYEPQHF; cdr3_nt: TGTGCCAGCAGCAAGACAGGGGGGAGGTACGAGCCCCAGCATTTT
d_call: NA; v_call: TRBV6-5; clone_size: NA; j_call: TRBJ1-5; cdr3_aa: CASSQQEDQPQHF; cdr3_nt: TGTGCCAGCAGCCAACAGGAGGATCAGCCCCAGCATTTT
d_call: TRBD2; v_call: TRBV7-2; clone_size: NA; j_call: TRBJ2-1; cdr3_aa: CASSLGGDEQFF; cdr3_nt: TGTGCCAGCAGCTTGGGGGGGGATGAGCAGTTCTTC
d_call: TRBD1; v_call: TRBV4-3; clone_size: NA; j_call: TRBJ2-7; cdr3_aa: CASSPGTGTYEQYF; cdr3_nt: TGCGCCAGCAGCCCCGGGACAGGCACCTACGAGCAGTACTTC
d_call: NA; v_call: TRBV5-6; clone_size: NA; j_call: TRBJ1-5; cdr3_aa: CASSWGSNQPQHF; cdr3_nt: TGTGCCAGCAGCTGGGGGAGCAATCAGCCCCAGCATTTT
d_call: NA; v_call: TRBV28; clone_size: NA; j_call: TRBJ2-3; cdr3_aa: CASSTRDWDTQYF; cdr3_nt: TGTGCCAGCAGTACCAGAGATTGGGATACGCAGTATTTT